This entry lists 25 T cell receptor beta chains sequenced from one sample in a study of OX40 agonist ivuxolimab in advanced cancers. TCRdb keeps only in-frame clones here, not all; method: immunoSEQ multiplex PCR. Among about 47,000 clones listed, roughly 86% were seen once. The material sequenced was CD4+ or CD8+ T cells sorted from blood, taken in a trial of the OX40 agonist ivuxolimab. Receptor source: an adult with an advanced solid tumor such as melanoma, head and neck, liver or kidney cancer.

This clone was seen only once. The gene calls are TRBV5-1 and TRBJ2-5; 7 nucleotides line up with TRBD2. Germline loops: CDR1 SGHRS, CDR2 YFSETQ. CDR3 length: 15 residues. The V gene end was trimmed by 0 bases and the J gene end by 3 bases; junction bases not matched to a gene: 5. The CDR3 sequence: CASSLGGTTEETQYF. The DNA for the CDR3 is TGCGCCAGCAGCTTGGGGGGGACTACAGAAGAGACCCAGTACTTC. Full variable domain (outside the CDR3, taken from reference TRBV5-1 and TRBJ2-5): KAGVTQTPRYLIKTRGQQVTLSCSPISGHRSVSWYQQTPGQGLQFLFEYFSETQRNKGNFPGRFSGRQFSNSRSEMNVSTLELGDSALYLCASSLGGTTEETQYFGPGTRLLVL.

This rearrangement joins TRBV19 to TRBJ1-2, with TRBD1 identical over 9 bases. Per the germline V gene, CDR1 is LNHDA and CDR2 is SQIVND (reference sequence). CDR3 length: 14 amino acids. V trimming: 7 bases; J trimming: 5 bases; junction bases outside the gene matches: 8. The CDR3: CASTGTGPGYGYTF. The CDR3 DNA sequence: TGTGCCAGTACCGGGACAGGGCCGGGATATGGCTACACCTTC.

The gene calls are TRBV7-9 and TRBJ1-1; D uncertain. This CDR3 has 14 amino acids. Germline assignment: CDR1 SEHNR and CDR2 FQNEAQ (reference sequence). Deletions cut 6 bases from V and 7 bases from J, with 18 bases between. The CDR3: CASSRDFTRIEAFF. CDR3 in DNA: TGTGCCAGCAGTCGAGACTTCACCAGAATTGAAGCTTTCTTT.

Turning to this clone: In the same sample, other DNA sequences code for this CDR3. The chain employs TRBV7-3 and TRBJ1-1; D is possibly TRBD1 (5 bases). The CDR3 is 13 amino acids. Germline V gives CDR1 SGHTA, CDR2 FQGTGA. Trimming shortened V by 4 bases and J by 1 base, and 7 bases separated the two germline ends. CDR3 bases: TGTGCCAGCAGCTCGGGGCCGAACACTGAAGCTTTCTTT. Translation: CASSSGPNTEAFF. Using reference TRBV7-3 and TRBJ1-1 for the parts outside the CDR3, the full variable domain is GAGVSQTPSNKVTEKGKYVELRCDPISGHTALYWYRQSLGQGPEFLIYFQGTGAADDSGLPNDRFFAVRPEGSVSTLKIQRTERGDSAVYLCASSSGPNTEAFFGQGTRLTVV.

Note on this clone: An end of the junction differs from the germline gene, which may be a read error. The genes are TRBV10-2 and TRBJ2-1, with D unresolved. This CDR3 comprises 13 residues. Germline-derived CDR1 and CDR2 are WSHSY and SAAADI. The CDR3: CASTPLSDNEQFF. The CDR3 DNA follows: TGCGCCAGCACCCCCCTCTCCGACAATGAGCAGTTCTTC.

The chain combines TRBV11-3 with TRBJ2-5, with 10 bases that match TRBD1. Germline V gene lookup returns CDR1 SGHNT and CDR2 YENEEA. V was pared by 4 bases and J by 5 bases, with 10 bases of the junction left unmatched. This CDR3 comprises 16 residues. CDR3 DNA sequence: TGTGCCAGCAGCTCAGAAAACGACAGGGGGCAGGAGACCCAGTACTTC. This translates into CASSSENDRGQETQYF.

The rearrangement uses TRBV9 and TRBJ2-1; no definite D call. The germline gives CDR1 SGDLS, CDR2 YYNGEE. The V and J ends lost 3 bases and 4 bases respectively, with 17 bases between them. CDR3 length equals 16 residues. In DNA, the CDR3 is TGTGCCAGCAGCGCGCTAGTAAATCAGCTTTACAATGAGCAGTTCTTC. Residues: CASSALVNQLYNEQFF. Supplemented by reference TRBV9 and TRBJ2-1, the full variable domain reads DSGVTQTPKHLITATGQRVTLRCSPRSGDLSVYWYQQSLDQGLQFLIQYYNGEERAKGNILERFSAQQFPDLHSELNLSSLELGDSALYFCASSALVNQLYNEQFFGPGTRLTVL.

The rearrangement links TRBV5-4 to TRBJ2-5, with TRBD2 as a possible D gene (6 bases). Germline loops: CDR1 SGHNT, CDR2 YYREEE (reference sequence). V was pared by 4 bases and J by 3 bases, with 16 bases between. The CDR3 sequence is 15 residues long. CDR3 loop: CASSQDRTGEETQYF. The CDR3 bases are TGTGCCAGCAGCCAAGATCGCACGGGGGAAGAGACCCAGTACTTC.

The CDR3 DNA reads TGTGCCAGCGGTAGGAAGGGGGGAAACACTGAAGCTTTCTTT. Amino acids: CASGRKGGNTEAFF. The chain has TRBV6-1 and TRBJ1-1; tentative D call: TRBD1 (6 bases). There are 14 residues in the CDR3. Germline V lookup: CDR1 MNHNS, CDR2 SASEGT. V lost 8 bases and J 2 bases, leaving 15 bases between the germline ends.

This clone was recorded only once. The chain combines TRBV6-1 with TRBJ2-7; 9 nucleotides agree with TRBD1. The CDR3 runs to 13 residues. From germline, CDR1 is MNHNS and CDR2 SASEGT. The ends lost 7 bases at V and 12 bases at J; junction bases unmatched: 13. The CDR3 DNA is TGTGCCAGCATTGGATTACAGGGGGCATTCCGGTACTTC. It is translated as CASIGLQGAFRYF.

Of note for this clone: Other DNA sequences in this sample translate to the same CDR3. Here the CDR3 reads CASRPGSNYGYTF. CDR3 DNA sequence: TGTGCCAGCAGGCCGGGTTCGAACTATGGCTACACCTTC. The chain joins TRBV28 to TRBJ1-2; no firm D call. Trimming left V 6 bases short and J 2 bases short, with 10 bases between. The CDR3 extends over 13 amino acids. Germline V gene data show CDR1 as MDHEN and CDR2 as SYDVKM.

Here the CDR3 reads CASSVAPGGFSSGNTIYF. The CDR3, as DNA: TGTGCCAGCAGCGTAGCTCCGGGGGGCTTCAGCTCTGGAAACACCATATATTTT. The V and J genes are TRBV9 and TRBJ1-3, with D tentatively TRBD1 (6 bases). Germline lookup yields CDR1 SGDLS and CDR2 YYNGEE. The CDR3 length is 18 residues. Trimming pared 0 bases from V and 0 bases from J, leaving 16 bases between.

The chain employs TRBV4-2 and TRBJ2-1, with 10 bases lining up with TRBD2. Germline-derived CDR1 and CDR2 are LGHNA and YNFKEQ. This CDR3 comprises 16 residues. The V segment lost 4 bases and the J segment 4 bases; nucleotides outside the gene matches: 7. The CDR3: CASSPIGLADYNEQFF. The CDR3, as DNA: TGTGCCAGCAGCCCTATAGGACTAGCGGATTACAATGAGCAGTTCTTC.

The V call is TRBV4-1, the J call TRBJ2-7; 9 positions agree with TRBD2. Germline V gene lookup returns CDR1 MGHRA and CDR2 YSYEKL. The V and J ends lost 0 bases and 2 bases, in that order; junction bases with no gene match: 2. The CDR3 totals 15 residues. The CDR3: CASSQERLAAYEQYF. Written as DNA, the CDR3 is TGCGCCAGCAGCCAAGAAAGACTAGCGGCCTACGAGCAGTACTTC.

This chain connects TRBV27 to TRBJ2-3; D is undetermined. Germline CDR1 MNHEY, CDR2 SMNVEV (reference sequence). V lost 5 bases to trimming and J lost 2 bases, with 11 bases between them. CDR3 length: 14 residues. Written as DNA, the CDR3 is TGTGCCAGCAGTCCCTCAAGGAACACAGATACGCAGTATTTT. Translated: CASSPSRNTDTQYF.

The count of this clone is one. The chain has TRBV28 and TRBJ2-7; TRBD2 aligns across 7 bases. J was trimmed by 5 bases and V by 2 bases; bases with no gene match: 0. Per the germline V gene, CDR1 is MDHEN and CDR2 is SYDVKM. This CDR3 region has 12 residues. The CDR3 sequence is CASSLRGDEQYF. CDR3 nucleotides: TGTGCCAGCAGTTTACGGGGGGACGAGCAGTACTTC.

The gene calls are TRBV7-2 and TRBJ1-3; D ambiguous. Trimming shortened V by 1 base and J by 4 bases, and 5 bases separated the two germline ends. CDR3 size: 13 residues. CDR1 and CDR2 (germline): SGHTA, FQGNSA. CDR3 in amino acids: CASSLDSGNTIYF. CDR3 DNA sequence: TGTGCCAGCAGCTTAGATAGCGGAAACACCATATATTTT.

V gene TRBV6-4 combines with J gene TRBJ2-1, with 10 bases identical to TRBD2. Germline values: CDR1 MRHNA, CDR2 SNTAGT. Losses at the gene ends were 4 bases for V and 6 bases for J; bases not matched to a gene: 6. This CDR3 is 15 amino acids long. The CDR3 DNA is TGTGCCAGCAGTGTCGGTCTAGCGGGAGTCAATGAGCAGTTCTTC. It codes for CASSVGLAGVNEQFF.

CDR3 coding DNA: TGCAGTGCCCGGACCGGGGAGACCCAGTACTTC. This codes for CSARTGETQYF. This chain links TRBV20-1 with TRBJ2-5; D gene uncertain. This CDR3 is built from 11 residues. Looked up from germline, CDR1 is DFQATT and CDR2 is SNEGSKA (reference sequence). V lost 6 bases to trimming and J lost 5 bases, with 10 bases between them.

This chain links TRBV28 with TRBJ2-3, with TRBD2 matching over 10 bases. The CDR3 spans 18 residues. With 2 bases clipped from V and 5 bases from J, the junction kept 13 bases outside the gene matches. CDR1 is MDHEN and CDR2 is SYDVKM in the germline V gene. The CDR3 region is CASSLGPSGRAVEDTQYF. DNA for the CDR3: TGTGCCAGCAGTTTAGGACCCAGCGGGAGGGCCGTCGAAGATACGCAGTATTTT. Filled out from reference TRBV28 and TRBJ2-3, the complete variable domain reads DVKVTQSSRYLVKRTGEKVFLECVQDMDHENMFWYRQDPGLGLRLIYFSYDVKMKEKGDIPEGYSVSREKKERFSLILESASTNQTSMYLCASSLGPSGRAVEDTQYFGPGTRLTVL.

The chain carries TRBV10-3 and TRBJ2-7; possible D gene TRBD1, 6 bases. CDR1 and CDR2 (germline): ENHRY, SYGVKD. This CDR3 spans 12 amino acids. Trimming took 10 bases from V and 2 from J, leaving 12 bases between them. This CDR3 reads CASGQRTYEQYF. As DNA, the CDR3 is TGTGCCAGCGGACAGCGGACCTACGAGCAGTACTTC.

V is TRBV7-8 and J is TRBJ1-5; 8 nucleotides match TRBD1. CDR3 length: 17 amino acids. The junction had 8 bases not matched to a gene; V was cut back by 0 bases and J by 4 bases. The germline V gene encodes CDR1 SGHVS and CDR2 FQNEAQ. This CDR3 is CASSLARTGMINQPQHF. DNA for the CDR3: TGTGCCAGCAGCTTAGCCAGGACAGGGATGATAAATCAGCCCCAGCATTTT.

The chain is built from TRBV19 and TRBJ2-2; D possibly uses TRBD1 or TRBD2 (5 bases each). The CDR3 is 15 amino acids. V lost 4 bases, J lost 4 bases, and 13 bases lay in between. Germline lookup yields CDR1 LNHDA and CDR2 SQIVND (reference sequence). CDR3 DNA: TGTGCCAGTAGTACCGGGGACGCGATCACCGGGGAGCTGTTTTTT. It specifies CASSTGDAITGELFF.

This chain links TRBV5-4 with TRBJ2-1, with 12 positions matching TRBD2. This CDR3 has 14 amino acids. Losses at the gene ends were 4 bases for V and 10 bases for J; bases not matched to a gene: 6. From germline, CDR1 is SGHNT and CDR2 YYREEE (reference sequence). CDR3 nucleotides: TGTGCCAGCAGCACCGGACTAGCGGGATACGAGCAGTTCTTC. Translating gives CASSTGLAGYEQFF. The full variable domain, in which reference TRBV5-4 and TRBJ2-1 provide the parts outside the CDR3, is ETGVTQSPTHLIKTRGQQVTLRCSSQSGHNTVSWYQQALGQGPQFIFQYYREEENGRGNFPPRFSGLQFPNYSSELNVNALELDDSALYLCASSTGLAGYEQFFGPGTRLTVL.

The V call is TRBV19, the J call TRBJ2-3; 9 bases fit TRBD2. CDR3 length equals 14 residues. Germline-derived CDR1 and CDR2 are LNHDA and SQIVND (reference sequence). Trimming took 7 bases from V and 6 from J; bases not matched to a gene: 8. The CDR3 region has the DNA TGTGCCAGTAATAAGTTAGCGGGAGCCGATACGCAGTATTTT. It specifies CASNKLAGADTQYF. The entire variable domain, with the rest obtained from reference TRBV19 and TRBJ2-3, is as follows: DGGITQSPKYLFRKEGQNVTLSCEQNLNHDAMYWYRQDPGQGLRLIYYSQIVNDFQKGDIAEGYSVSREKKESFPLTVTSAQKNPTAFYLCASNKLAGADTQYFGPGTRLTVL.